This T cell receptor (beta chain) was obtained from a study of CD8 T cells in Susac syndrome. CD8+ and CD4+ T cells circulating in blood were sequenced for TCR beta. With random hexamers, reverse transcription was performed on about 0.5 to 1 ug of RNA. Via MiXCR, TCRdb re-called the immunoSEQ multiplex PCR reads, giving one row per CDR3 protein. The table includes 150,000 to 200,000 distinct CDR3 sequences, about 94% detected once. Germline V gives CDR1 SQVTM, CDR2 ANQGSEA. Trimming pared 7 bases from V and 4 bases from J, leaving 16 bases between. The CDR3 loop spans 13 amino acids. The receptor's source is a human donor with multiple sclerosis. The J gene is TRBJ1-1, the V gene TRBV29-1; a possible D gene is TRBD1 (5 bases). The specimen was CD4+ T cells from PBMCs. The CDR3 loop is CSATAGSGTEAFF. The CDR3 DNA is TGCAGCGCTACGGCAGGGTCCGGCACTGAAGCTTTCTTT.